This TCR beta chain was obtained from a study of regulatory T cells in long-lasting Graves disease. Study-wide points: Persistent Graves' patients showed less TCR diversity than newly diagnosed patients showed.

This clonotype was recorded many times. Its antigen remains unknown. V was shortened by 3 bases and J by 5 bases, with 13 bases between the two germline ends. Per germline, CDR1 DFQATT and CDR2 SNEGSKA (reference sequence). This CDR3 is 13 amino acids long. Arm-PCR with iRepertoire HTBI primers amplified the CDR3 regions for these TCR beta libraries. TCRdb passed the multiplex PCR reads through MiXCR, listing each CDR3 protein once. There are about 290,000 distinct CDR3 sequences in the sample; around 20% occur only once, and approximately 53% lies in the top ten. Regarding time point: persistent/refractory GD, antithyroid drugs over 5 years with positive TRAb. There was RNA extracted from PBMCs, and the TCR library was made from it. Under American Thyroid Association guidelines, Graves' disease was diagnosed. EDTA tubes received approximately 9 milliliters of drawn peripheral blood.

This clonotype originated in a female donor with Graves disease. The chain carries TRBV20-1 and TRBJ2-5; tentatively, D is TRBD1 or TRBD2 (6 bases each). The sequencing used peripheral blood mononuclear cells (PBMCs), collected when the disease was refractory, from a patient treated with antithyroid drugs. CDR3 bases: TGCAGTGCTAGTGGAACAGGGAGGGAGACCCAGTACTTC. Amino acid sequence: CSASGTGRETQYF.